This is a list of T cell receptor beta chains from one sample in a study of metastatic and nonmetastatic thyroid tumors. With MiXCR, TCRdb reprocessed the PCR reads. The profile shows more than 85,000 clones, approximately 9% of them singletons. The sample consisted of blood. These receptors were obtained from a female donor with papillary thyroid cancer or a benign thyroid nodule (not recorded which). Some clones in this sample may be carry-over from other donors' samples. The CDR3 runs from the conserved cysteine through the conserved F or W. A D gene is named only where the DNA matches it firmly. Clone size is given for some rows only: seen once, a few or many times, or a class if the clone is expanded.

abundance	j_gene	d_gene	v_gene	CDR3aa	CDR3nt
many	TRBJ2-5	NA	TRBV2	CASSRAFWETQYF	TGTGCCAGCAGCAGAGCCTTTTGGGAGACCCAGTACTTC
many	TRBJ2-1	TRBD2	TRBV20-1	CSARNLAGGFSYNEQFF	TGCAGTGCTAGAAATCTAGCGGGGGGATTTTCCTACAATGAGCAGTTCTTC
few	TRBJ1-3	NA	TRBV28	CASSEGLSGNTIYF	TGTGCCAGCAGCGAAGGACTATCTGGAAACACCATATATTTT
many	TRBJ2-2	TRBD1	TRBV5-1	CASTDRGTGELFF	TGCGCCAGCACGGACAGGGGGACCGGGGAGCTGTTTTTT
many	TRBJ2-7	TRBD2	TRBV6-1	CASSGLAGQSYEQYF	TGTGCCAGCAGTGGTCTAGCGGGGCAGTCCTACGAGCAGTACTTC
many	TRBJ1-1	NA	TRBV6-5	CASSYKSRLTEAFF	TGTGCCAGCAGTTATAAGTCCCGACTCACTGAAGCTTTCTTT
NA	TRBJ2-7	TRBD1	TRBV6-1	CASSDPGGGFYEQYF	TGTGCCAGCAGTGACCCAGGGGGCGGATTCTACGAGCAGTACTTC
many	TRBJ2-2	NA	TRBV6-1	CASRHQIDGGELFF	TGTGCCAGCAGACATCAAATCGATGGCGGGGAGCTGTTTTTT
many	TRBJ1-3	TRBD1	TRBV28	CASSFGGTGRNTIYF	TGTGCCAGCAGTTTTGGGGGGACAGGGCGAAACACCATATATTTT
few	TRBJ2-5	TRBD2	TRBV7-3	CASSLGGAGGQETQYF	TGTGCCAGCAGCTTAGGAGGAGCGGGGGGGCAAGAGACCCAGTACTTC
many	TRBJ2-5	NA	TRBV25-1	CASSESGLETQYF	TGTGCCAGCAGTGAATCCGGTTTGGAGACCCAGTACTTC
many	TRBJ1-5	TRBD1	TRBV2	CASRPTGTGISPQHF	TGTGCCAGCAGGCCTACCGGGACAGGGATCAGCCCCCAGCATTTT
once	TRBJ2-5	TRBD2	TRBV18	CASSTGRGEETQYF	TGTGCCAGCTCAACAGGTCGGGGGGAAGAGACCCAGTACTTC
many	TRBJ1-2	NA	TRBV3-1	CASSQDKGYYGYTF	TGTGCCAGCAGCCAAGATAAGGGGTACTATGGCTACACCTTC
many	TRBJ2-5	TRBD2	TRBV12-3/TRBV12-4	CASSLGSGGAGTQYF	TGTGCCAGCAGTTTAGGAAGCGGGGGGGCGGGGACCCAGTACTTC
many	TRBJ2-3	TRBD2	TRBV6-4	CASSEQREGPTDTQYF	TGTGCCAGCAGTGAACAGCGGGAGGGCCCGACAGATACGCAGTATTTT
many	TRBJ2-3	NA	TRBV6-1	CASSDSHRTANADTQYF	TGTGCCAGCAGCGACAGTCATAGGACAGCAAACGCAGATACGCAGTATTTT
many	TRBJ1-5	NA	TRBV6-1	CASSGAWGRGGGQPQHF	TGTGCCAGCAGTGGAGCATGGGGCAGGGGAGGGGGTCAGCCCCAGCATTTT